This entry features one T cell receptor (beta chain) sequence. Germline CDR1 is LGHNA and CDR2 is YSLEER. The length of the CDR3 is 16 residues. V lost 0 bases, J lost 3 bases, and 7 bases stayed unmatched. Profiled with immunoSEQ multiplex PCR; TCRdb holds only in-frame clones, not every one. Of some 720,000 clones listed, roughly 88% are singletons. These data belong to a study of shared T cell receptors in the human thymus. These data were also reused for a study on human thymus T cells. Per that paper: Donation came from healthy Finnish infants having corrective surgery for congenital heart defects. Thymus was obtained from resections taken during corrective heart surgery. What appeared biased in thymic and blood repertoires was the usage of V and J genes. Related research found strongly overlapping thymic repertoires in unrelated individuals.

This sequence was found in a boy less than two years old with a congenital heart defect. The chain joins TRBV4-3 to TRBJ2-7; 8 positions match TRBD1. Material for sequencing was thymocytes. As DNA, the CDR3 is TGCGCCAGCAGCCAAGATCAGGGGGCCCGCAGCTACGAGCAGTACTTC. Protein sequence: CASSQDQGARSYEQYF.